The 2 T cell receptor beta chains in this list originate from one sample, sequenced in a study of T cell clones after liver transplantation (dated by TCRdb to the late 2010s). Library preparation was by the immunoSEQ multiplex PCR assay. Not all clones reach the TCRdb copy of this immuneACCESS table, which keeps in-frame sequences only. Checked studies attribute under half of the gap to unresolved V genes and leave the rest unexplained. For this sample the table gives 65,000 to 70,000 clones, of which 85% to 95% were detected only once. The ten largest clones take up 0.75% to 1% of the sample. The input for sequencing was CD4+ T cells from blood, taken approximately 26 months after liver transplant. Every receptor here comes from a human patient who received a liver transplant. It is possible that, after a transplant, some T cells come from the graft donor.

The V gene is TRBV7-6, the J gene TRBJ2-3, with D maybe TRBD2 (5 bases). Trimming took off 2 bases at V and 1 base at J, with 10 bases between the two ends. CDR1 SGHVS and CDR2 FNYEAQ come from the germline V gene. This CDR3 has 15 residues. Written as DNA, the CDR3 is TGTGCCAGCAGCTTATCCGGGATCGGCACAGATACGCAGTATTTT. Its translation: CASSLSGIGTDTQYF. The whole variable domain, remainder taken from reference TRBV7-6 and TRBJ2-3, is GAGVSQSPRYKVTKRGQDVALRCDPISGHVSLYWYRQALGQGPEFLTYFNYEAQQDKSGLPNDRFSAERPEGSISTLTIQRTEQRDSAMYRCASSLSGIGTDTQYFGPGTRLTVL.

The rearrangement uses TRBV9 and TRBJ1-2; D may be TRBD1 (5 bases). Germline loops: CDR1 SGDLS, CDR2 YYNGEE. With 0 bases removed from V and 2 bases from J, the gap between germline ends came to 11 bases. The CDR3 loop spans 15 amino acids. The CDR3 sequence is CASSVVAGQNYGYTF. CDR3 in DNA: TGTGCCAGCAGCGTAGTAGCAGGGCAAAACTATGGCTACACCTTC.